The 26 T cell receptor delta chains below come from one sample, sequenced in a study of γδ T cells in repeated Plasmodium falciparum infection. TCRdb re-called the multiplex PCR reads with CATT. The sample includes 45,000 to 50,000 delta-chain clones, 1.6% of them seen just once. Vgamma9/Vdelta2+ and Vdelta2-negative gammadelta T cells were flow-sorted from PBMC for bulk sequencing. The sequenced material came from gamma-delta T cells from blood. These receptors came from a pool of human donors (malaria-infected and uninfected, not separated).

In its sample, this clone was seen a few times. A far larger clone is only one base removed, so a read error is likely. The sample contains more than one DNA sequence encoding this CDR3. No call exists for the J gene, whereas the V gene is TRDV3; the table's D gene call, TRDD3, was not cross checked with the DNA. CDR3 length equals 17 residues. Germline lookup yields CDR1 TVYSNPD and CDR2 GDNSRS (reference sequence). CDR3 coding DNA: TGTGCCTTTGGCCCTTCCCCTTCCCTGGGGGCTACCGATAAACTCATCTTC. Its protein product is CAFGPSPSLGATDKLIF.

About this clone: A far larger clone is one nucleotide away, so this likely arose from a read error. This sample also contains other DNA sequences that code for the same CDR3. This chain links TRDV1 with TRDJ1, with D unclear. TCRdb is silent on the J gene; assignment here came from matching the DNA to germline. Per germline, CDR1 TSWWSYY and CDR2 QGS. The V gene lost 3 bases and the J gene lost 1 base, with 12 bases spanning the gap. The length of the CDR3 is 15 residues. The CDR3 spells CALGEIARPTDKLIF. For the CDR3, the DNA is TGTGCTCTTGGGGAGATAGCGAGGCCCACCGATAAACTCATCTTT.

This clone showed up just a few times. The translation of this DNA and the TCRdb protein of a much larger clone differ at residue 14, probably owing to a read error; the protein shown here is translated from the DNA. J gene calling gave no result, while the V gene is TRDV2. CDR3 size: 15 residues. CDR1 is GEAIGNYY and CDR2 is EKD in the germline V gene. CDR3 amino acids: CACDTVSPYTDKLTF. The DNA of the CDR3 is TGTGCCTGTGACACCGTAAGCCCGTACACCGATAAACTCACCTTT.

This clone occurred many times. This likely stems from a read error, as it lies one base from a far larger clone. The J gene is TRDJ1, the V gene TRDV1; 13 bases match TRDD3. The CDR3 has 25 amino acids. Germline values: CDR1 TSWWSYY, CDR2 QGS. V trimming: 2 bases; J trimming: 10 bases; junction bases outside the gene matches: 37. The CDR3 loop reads CALGEISAPSQAPYWGIRVTIGLIF. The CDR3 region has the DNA TGTGCTCTTGGGGAAATTTCGGCTCCCTCTCAGGCCCCGTACTGGGGGATACGGGTTACAATAGGACTCATCTTT.

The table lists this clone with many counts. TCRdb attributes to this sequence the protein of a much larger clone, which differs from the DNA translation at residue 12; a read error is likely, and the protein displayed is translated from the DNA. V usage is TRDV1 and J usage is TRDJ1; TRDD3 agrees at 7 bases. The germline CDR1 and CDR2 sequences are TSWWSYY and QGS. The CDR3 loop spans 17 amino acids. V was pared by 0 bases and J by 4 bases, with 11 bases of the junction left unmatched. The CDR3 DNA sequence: TGTGCTCTTGGGGAACTAAACGTCTGGGGGTTCGACGATAAACTCATCTTT. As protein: CALGELNVWGFDDKLIF.

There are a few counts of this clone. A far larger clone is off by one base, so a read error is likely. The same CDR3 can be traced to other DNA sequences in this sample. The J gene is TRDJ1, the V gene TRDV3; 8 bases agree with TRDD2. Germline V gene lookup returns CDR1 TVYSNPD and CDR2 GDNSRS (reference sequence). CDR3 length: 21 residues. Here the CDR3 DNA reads TGTGCCTTCCCTTCCTATCCTCCTTGGGGGCCCTCTTTGAGGTACACAGATAAACTCATCTTT. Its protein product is CAFPSYPPWGPSLRYTDKLIF.

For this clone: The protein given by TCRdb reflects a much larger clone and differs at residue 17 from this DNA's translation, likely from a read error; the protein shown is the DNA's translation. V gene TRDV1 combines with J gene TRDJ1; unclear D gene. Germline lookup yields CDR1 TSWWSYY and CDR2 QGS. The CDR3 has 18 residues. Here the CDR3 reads CALGDARLLTVYTDKLTF. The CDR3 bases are TGTGCTCTTGGGGACGCCCGCCTCCTGACCGTGTACACCGATAAACTCACCTTT.

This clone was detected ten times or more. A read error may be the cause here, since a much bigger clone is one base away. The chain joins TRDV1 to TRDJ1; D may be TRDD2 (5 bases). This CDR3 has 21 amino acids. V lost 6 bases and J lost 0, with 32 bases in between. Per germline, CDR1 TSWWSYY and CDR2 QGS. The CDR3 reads CALGPMRSRVDPTSYTDKLIF. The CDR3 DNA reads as TGTGCTCTTGGTCCTATGAGGTCCCGGGTCGACCCGACCTCGTACACCGATAAACTCATCTTT.

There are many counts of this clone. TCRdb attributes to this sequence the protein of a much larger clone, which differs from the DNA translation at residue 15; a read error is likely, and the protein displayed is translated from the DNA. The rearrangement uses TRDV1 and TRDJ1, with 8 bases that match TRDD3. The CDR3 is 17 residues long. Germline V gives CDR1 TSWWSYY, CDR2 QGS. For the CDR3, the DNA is TGTGCTCTTGGGGAACGGCCTCCGGGGGATATAACCGATAAACACATCTTT. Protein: CALGERPPGDITDKHIF.

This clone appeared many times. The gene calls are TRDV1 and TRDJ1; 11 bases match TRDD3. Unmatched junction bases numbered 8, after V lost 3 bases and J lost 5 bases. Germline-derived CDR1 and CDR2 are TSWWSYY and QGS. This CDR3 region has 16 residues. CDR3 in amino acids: CALGDYWGIGPDKLIF. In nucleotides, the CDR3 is TGTGCTCTTGGGGATTACTGGGGGATAGGCCCGGATAAACTCATCTTT.

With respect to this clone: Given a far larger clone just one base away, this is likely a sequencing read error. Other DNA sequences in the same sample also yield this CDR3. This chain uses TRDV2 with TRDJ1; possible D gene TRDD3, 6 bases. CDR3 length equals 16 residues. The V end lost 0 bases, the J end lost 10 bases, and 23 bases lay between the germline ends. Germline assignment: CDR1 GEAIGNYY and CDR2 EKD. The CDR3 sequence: CACDTVEGYAPHRLIF. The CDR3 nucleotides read TGTGCCTGTGACACCGTTGAGGGATATGCTCCACATAGACTCATCTTT.

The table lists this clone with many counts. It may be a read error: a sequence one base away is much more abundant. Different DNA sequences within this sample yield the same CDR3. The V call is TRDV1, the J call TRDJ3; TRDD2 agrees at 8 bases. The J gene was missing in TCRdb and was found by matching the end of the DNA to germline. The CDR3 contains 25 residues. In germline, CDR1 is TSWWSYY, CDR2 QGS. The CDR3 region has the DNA TGTGCTCTTGGGGGAGCGCTCGCCTTCCTATACCAGCACCGGGTCGACTCCTGGGACACCAGACAGATGTTTTTC. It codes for CALGGALAFLYQHRVDSWDTRQMFF.

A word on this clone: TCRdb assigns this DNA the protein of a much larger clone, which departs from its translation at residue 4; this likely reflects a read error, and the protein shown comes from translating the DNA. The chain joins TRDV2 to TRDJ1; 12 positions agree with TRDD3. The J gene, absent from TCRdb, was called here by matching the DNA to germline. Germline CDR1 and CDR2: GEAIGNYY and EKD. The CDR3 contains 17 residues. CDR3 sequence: CACNTLPPGGYADKLIF. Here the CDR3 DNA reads TGTGCCTGTAACACCCTCCCGCCTGGGGGATACGCCGATAAACTCATCTTT.

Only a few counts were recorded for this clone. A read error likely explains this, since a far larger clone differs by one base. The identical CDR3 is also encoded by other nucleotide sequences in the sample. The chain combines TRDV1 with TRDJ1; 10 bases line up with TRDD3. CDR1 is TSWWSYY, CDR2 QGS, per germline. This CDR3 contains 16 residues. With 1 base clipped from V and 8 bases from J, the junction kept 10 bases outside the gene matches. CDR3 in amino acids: CALGEHTGGSGDKLIF. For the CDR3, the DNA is TGTGCTCTTGGGGAACATACTGGGGGATCTGGCGACAAACTCATCTTT.

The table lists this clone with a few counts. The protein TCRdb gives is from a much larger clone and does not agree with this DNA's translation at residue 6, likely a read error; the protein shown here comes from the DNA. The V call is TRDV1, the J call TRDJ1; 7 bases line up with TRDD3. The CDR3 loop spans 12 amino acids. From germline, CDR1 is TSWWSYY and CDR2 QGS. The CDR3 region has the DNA TGTGCTCTGGGGGATGCGGACGATAAACTCATCTTT. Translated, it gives CALGDADDKLIF.

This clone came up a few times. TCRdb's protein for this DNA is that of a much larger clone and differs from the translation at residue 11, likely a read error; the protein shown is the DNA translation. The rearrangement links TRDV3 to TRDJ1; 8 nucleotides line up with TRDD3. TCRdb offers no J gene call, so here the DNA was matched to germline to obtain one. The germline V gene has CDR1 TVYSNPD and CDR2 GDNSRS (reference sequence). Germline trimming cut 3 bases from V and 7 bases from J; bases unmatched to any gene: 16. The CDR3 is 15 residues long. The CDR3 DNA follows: TGTGCCTTACGCGAATACTGGGGGTCGCGAAGTAAACTCATCTTT. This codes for CALREYWGSRSKLIF.

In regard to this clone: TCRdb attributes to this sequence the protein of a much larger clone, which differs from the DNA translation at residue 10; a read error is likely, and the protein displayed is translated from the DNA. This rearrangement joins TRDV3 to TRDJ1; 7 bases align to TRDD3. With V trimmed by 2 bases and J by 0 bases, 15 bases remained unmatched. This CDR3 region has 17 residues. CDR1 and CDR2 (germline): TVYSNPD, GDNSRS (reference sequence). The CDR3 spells CAFSGGYWGTDTDKLIF. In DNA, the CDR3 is TGTGCCTTTTCCGGAGGGTACTGGGGAACTGACACCGATAAACTCATCTTT.

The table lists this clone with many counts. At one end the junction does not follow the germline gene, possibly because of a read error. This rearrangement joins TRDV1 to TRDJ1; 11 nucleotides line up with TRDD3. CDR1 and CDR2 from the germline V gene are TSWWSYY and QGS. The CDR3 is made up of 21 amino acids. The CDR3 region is CAIGEVALPRGWGIQTDKLIF. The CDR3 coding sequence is TGTGCTATTGGGGAAGTGGCCCTTCCTAGAGGCTGGGGGATACAGACCGATAAACTCATCTTT.

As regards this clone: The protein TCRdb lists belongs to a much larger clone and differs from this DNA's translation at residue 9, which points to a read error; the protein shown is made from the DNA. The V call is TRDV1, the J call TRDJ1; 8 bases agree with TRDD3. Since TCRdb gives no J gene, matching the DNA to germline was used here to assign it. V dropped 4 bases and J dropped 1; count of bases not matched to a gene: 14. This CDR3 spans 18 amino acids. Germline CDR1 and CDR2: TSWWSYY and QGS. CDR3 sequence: CALGAHYLRWGITDKLIF. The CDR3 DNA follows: TGTGCTCTTGGGGCCCACTACCTCCGGTGGGGGATCACCGATAAACTCATCTTT.

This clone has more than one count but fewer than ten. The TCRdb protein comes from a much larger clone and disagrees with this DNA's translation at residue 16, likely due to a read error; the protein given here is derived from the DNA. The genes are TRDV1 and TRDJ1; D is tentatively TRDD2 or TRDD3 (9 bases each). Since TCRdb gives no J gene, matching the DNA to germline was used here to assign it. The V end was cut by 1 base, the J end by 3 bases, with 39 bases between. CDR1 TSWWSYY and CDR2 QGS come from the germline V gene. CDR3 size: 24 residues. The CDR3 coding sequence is TGTGCTCTTGGGGAACGGTTTGTAGGCCTTCCTACTCTGGGGGATGAGGGTCTATCCGATAAACTCATCTTT. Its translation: CALGERFVGLPTLGDEGLSDKLIF.

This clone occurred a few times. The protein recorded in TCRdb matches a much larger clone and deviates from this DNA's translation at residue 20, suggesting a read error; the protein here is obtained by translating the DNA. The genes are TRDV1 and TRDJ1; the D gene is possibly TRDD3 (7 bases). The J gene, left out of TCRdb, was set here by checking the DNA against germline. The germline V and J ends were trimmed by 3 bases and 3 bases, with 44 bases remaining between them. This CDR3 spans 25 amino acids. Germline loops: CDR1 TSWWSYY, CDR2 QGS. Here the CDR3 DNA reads TGTGCTCTTGGGGACAGAGGAGTTTGGTCCTTCCCACTGGGGCAAGGGGTTCCACGCGCCGATAAACTCATCTTT. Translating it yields CALGDRGVWSFPLGQGVPRADKLIF.

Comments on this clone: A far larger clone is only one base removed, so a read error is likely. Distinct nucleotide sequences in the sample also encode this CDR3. The CDR3 loop reads CALGDPLGPTKSTGGLNTDKLIF. The CDR3 DNA reads as TGTGCTCTTGGGGATCCGTTGGGTCCCACAAAATCTACTGGGGGACTAAACACCGATAAACTCATCTTT. The chain is built from TRDV1 and TRDJ1, with 9 bases identical to TRDD3. TCRdb gives no J gene; it was assigned here by matching the DNA to germline. The ends lost 3 bases at V and 0 bases at J; junction bases unmatched: 26. The CDR3 has 23 residues. The germline CDR1 and CDR2 sequences are TSWWSYY and QGS.

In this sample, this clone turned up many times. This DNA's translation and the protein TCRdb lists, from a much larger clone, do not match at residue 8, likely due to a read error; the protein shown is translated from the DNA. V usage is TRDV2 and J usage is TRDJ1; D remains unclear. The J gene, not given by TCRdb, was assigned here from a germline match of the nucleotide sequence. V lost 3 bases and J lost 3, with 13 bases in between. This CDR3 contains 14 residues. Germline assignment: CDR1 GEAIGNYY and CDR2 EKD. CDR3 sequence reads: CACDFPSPPDKLIF. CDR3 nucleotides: TGTGCCTGTGACTTCCCCTCTCCGCCCGATAAACTCATCTTT.

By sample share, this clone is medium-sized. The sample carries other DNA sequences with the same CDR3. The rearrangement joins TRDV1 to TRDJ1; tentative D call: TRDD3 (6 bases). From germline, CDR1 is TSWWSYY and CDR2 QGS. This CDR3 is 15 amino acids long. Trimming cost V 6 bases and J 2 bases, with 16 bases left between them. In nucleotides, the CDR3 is TGTGCTCTTGGAGGGATAGGGACCGTAACCGATAAACTCATCTTT. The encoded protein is CALGGIGTVTDKLIF.

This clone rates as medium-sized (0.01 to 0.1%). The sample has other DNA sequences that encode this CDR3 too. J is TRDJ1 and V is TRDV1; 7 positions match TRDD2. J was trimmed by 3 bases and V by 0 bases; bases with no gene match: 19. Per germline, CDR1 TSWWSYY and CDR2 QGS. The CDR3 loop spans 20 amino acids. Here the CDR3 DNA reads TGTGCTCTTGGGGAACTTTCCTACTCCACAAGGGACCCAAAGGCCGATAAACTCATCTTT. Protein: CALGELSYSTRDPKADKLIF.

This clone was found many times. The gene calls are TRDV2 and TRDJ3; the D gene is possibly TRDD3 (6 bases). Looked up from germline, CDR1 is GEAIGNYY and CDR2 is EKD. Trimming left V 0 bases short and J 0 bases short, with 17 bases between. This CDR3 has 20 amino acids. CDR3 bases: TGTGCCTGTGACACCGTTGTCCGGGGGAATAGCTCCTGGGACACCCGACAGATGTTTTTC. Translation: CACDTVVRGNSSWDTRQMFF.